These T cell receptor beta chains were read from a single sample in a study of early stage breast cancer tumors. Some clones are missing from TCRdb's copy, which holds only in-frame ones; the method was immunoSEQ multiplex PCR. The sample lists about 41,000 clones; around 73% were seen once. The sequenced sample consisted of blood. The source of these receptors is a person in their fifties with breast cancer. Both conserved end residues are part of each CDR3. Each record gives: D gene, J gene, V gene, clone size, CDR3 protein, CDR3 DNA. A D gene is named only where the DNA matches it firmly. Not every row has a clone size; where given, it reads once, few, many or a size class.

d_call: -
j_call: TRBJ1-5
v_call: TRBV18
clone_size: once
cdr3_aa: CASSPRENSNQPQHF
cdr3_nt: TGTGCCAGCTCACCGAGAGAAAATAGCAATCAGCCCCAGCATTTT

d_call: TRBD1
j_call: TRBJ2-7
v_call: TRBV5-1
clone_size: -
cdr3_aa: CASSAGTGRSSYEQYF
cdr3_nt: TGCGCCAGCAGCGCCGGGACAGGGAGGAGCTCCTACGAGCAGTACTTC

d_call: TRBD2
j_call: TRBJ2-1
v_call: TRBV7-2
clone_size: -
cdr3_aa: CASSPPGAGSYNEQFF
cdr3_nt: TGTGCCAGCAGCCCCCCCGGAGCGGGAAGCTACAATGAGCAGTTCTTC

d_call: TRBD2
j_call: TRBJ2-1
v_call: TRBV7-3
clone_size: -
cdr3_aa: CASSLMGGRGYNEQFF
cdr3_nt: TGTGCCAGCAGCTTAATGGGCGGGAGGGGCTACAATGAGCAGTTCTTC

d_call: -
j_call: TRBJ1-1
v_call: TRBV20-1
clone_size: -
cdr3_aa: CSATDSEAFF
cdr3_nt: TGCAGTGCTACGGACAGCGAAGCTTTCTTT

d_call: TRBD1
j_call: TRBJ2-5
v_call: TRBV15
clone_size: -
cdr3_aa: CATSRGDREETQYF
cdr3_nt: TGTGCCACCAGCAGAGGGGACAGGGAAGAGACCCAGTACTTC

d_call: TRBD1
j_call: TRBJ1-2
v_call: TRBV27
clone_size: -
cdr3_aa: CASSLSAGTGGDYGYTF
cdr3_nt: TGTGCCAGCAGTTTATCGGCCGGGACAGGGGGCGACTATGGCTACACCTTC

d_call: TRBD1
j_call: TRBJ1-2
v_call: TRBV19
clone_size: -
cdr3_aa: CASAGQGRKNGYTF
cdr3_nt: TGTGCCAGCGCCGGACAGGGAAGAAAGAATGGCTACACCTTC

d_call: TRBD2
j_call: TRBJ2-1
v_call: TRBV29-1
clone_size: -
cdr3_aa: CSVPRGASGGGDNEQFF
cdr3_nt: TGCAGCGTTCCTAGAGGGGCTAGCGGGGGGGGAGACAATGAGCAGTTCTTC

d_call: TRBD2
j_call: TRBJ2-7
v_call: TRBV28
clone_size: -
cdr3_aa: CASSTPSGSRNEQYF
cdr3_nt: TGTGCCAGCAGTACCCCTAGCGGGAGTCGCAACGAGCAGTACTTC

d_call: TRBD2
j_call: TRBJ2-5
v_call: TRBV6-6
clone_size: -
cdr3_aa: CASSYPASGGAETQYF
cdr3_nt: TGTGCCAGCAGTTACCCCGCTAGCGGGGGGGCCGAGACCCAGTACTTC

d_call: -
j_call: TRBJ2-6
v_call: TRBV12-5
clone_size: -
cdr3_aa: CASGTDGANVLTF
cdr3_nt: TGTGCTAGTGGTACTGATGGGGCCAACGTCCTGACTTTC

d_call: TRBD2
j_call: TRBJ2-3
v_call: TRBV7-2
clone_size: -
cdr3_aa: CASSPGPGLPHTQYF
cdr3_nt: TGTGCCAGCAGCCCAGGACCGGGACTACCACATACGCAGTATTTT

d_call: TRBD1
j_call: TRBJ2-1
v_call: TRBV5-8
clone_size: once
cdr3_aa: CASSWDSYNEQFF
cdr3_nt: TGTGCCAGCAGCTGGGACAGCTACAATGAGCAGTTCTTC

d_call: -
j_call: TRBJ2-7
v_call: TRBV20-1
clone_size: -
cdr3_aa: CSARRSYEQYF
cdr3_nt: TGCAGTGCTAGGAGGTCCTACGAGCAGTACTTC

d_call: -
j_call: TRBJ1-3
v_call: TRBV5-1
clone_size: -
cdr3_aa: CASSPRQSSGNTIYF
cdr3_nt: TGCGCCAGCAGCCCCCGACAGAGCTCTGGAAACACCATATATTTT

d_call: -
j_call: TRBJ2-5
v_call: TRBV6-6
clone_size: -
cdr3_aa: CASSYPPQETQYF
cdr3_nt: TGTGCCAGCAGTTACCCCCCTCAAGAGACCCAGTACTTC

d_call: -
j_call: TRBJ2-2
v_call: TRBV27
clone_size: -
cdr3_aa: CASSLSLDTGELFF
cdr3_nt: TGTGCCAGCAGTTTATCGTTAGACACCGGGGAGCTGTTTTTT

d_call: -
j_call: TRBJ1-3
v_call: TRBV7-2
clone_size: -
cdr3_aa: CASSFGGQGNTIYF
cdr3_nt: TGTGCCAGCAGCTTCGGGGGGCAAGGAAACACCATATATTTT

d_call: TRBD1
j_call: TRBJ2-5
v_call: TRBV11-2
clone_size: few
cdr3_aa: CASSQFRGKETQYF
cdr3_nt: TGTGCCAGCAGCCAATTCAGGGGGAAAGAGACCCAGTACTTC

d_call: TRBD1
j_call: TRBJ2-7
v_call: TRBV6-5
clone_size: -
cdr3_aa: CASTSPGTGSYEQYF
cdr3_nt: TGTGCCAGCACCTCTCCCGGGACAGGTTCCTACGAGCAGTACTTC

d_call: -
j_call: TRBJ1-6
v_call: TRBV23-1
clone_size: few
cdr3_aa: CASSQSPGRVNSPLHF
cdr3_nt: TGCGCCAGCAGTCAATCTCCGGGAAGGGTAAATTCACCCCTCCACTTT

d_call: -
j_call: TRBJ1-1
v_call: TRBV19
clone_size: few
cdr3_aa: CASSIVQGITEAFF
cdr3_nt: TGTGCCAGTAGTATAGTGCAGGGTATAACTGAAGCTTTCTTT

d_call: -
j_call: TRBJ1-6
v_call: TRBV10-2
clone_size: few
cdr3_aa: CATFLGDYNSPLHF
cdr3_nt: TGCGCCACCTTCCTCGGGGACTATAATTCACCCCTCCACTTT

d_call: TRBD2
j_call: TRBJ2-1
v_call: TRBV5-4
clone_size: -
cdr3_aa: CASSWKRESYNEQFF
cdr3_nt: TGTGCCAGCAGCTGGAAGCGGGAGTCCTACAATGAGCAGTTCTTC

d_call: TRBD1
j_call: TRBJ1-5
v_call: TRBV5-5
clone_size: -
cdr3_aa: CASSMDRDEDQPQHF
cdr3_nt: TGTGCCAGCAGCATGGACAGGGATGAAGATCAGCCCCAGCATTTT

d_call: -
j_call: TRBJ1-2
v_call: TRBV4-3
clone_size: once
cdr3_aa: CASSQERRGDYGYTF
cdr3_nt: TGCGCCAGCAGCCAAGAACGCAGGGGCGACTATGGCTACACCTTC

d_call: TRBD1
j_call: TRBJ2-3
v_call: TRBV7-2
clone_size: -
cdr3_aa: CASSNRGPDTQYF
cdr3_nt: TGTGCCAGCAGCAACAGGGGCCCAGATACGCAGTATTTT

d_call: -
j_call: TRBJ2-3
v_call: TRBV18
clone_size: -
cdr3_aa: CASSPYFGREDTQYF
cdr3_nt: TGTGCCAGCTCACCCTATTTCGGTCGGGAAGATACGCAGTATTTT

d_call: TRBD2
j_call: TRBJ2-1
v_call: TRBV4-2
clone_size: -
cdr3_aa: CASSQSGTSDNEQFF
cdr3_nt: TGTGCCAGCAGCCAATCCGGGACTAGTGACAATGAGCAGTTCTTC

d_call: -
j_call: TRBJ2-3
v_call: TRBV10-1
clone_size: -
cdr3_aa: CASSESARSGTDTQYF
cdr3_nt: TGCGCCAGCAGTGAGTCTGCGAGGTCGGGAACAGATACGCAGTATTTT

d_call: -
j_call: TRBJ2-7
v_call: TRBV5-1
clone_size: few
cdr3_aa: CASSDEAVYEQYF
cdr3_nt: TGCGCCAGCAGCGACGAAGCGGTCTACGAGCAGTACTTC

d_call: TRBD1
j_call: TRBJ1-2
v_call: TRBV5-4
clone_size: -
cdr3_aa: CASSSPGTGNRLDGYTF
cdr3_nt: TGTGCCAGCAGCTCTCCCGGGACAGGGAACAGATTGGATGGCTACACCTTC

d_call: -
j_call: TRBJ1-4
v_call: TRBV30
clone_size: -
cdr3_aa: CAWTGQLNEKLFF
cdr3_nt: TGTGCCTGGACCGGACAGCTTAATGAAAAACTGTTTTTT

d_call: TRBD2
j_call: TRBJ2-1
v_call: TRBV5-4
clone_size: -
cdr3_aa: CASSWGTSGMRNEQFF
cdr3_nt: TGTGCCAGCAGCTGGGGGACTAGCGGAATGCGGAATGAGCAGTTCTTC

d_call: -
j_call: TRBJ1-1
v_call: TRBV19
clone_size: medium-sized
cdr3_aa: CASSISLGREAFF
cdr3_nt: TGTGCCAGTAGTATTTCGTTGGGGAGGGAAGCTTTCTTT

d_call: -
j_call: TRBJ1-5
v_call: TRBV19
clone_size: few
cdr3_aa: CASSIVGESNQPQHF
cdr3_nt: TGTGCCAGTAGTATAGTCGGGGAAAGCAATCAGCCCCAGCATTTT

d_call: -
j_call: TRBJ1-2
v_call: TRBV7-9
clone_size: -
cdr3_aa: CASSLGGNNGYTF
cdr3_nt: TGTGCCAGCAGCTTAGGAGGGAACAATGGCTACACCTTC

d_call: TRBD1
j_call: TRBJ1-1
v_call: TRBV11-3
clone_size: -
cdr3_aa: CASSPTGGTEAFF
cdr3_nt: TGTGCCAGCAGCCCCACAGGGGGGACTGAAGCTTTCTTT

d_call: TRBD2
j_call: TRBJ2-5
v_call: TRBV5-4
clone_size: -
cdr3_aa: CASSYSGTHQETQYF
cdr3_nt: TGTGCCAGCAGCTATAGCGGGACTCATCAAGAGACCCAGTACTTC

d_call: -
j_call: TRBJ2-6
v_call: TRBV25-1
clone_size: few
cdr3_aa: CASSSWLTGQSRANVLTF
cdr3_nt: TGTGCCAGCAGTTCTTGGCTAACTGGACAAAGTCGGGCCAACGTCCTGACTTTC

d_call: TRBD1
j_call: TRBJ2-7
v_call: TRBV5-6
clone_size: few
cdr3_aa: CASSYDRASYEQYF
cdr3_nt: TGTGCCAGCAGCTACGACAGGGCATCCTACGAGCAGTACTTC

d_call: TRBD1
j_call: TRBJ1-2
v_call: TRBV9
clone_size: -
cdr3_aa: CASSDRQGRTGILPTTYGYTF
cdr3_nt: TGTGCCAGCAGCGACCGACAGGGAAGAACGGGTATACTCCCCACGACCTATGGCTACACCTTC

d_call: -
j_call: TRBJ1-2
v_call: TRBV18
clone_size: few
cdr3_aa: CASSPLQGDYGYTF
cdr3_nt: TGTGCCAGCTCACCACTACAGGGTGACTATGGCTACACCTTC

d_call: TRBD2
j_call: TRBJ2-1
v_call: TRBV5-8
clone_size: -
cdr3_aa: CASSLGRSGAYNEQFF
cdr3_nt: TGTGCCAGCAGCTTGGGACGGAGCGGGGCCTACAATGAGCAGTTCTTC

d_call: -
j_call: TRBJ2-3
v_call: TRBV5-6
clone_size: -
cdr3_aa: CASSTVAAPEDTQYF
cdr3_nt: TGTGCCAGCAGTACCGTAGCGGCCCCCGAGGATACGCAGTATTTT

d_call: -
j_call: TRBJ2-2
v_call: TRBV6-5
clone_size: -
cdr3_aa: CASSYPGGLGTGELFF
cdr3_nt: TGTGCCAGCAGTTACCCCGGGGGGCTGGGGACCGGGGAGCTGTTTTTT

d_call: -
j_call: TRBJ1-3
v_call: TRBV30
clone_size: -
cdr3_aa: CAWSQTVSSGNTIYF
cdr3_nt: TGTGCCTGGAGTCAGACAGTTAGCTCTGGAAACACCATATATTTT

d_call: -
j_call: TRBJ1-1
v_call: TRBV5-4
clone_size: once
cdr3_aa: CASGDRSNTEAFF
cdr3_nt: TGTGCCAGCGGTGACAGGTCGAACACTGAAGCTTTCTTT

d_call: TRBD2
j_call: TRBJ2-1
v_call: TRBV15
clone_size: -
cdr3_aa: CATRPGLASNEQFF
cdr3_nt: TGTGCCACCAGACCGGGACTAGCTTCCAATGAGCAGTTCTTC

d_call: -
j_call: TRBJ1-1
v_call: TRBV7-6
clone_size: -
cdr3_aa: CASSLDYAQSGHMNTEAFF
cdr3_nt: TGTGCCAGCAGCTTAGATTATGCGCAGTCGGGACACATGAACACTGAAGCTTTCTTT

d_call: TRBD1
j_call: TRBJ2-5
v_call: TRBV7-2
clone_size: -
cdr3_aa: CASSLEQGETQYF
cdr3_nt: TGTGCCAGCAGCTTAGAACAGGGGGAGACCCAGTACTTC

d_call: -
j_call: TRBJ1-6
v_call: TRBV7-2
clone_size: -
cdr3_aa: CASSLGVRTSLNSPLHF
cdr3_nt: TGTGCCAGCAGCTTAGGGGTCCGGACAAGTCTTAATTCACCCCTCCACTTT

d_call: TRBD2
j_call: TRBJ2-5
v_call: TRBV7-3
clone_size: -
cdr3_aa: CASSFSGDQETQYF
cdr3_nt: TGTGCCAGCAGCTTCAGCGGGGATCAAGAGACCCAGTACTTC

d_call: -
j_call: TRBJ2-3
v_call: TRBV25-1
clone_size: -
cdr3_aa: CASSPKSGEDTQYF
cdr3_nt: TGTGCCAGCAGTCCAAAATCGGGGGAAGATACGCAGTATTTT